The T cell receptor beta chain under discussion was sequenced for a study of blood T cell repertoires in COVID-19 (dated by TCRdb to the early 2020s). With respect to the entire study: Collaborator samples came from the United States, Italy and Spain and covered acute and convalescent phases of COVID-19. The material from the prospective study consisted of cDNA or gDNA derived from T cells, B-cell-depleted T cells, or PBMCs. Deeply sampled blood TCRbeta repertoires from subjects exposed to, actively infected with, or recovered from COVID-19 were included in the dataset. The repertoires were made available in a free public database intended to serve as a resource for research on the immune response to SARS-CoV-2. Samples came from the ongoing ImmuneRACE study (first 160 participants) plus 1,254 subjects from 6 global collaborators. Sample metadata almost always included a de-identified subject ID, COVID-19 status, age in years and sex. Where available, HLA class I and class II types were taken from metadata supplied by the sample provider and were not determined by assay-based typing.

This clone was found a few times. The antigen it recognizes is unknown. The record has no base qualities; no much larger clone is one base away. TCRbeta CDR3 regions were amplified from genomic DNA using the immunoSEQ Assay, a bias-controlled multiplex PCR. The study's own analysis went as follows. Within the assay, amplification of reference gene primers was used to estimate how many nucleated cells each sample contained. To quantify the absolute abundance of each unique TCRbeta CDR3 rearrangement, sequence reads were collapsed and filtered. For each sample, productive Simpson clonality was calculated by taking the square root of Simpson's diversity index across productive rearrangements. This immuneACCESS table, as held by TCRdb, lists in-frame sequences with V and J called but not all clones. Of the missing ones, under half trace to an unresolved V gene in checked studies; the others have no known cause. V, J and clone size derive from that table, while D and trimming were established from the DNA sequence. Present in this sample are about 200,000 clones, approximately 80% of which were seen just once. The top ten clones comprise 0.95% of the sample.

One collaborating source in Seattle enrolled patients while the patients were actively infected and followed the patients over time throughout the course of disease. Collaborating institutions collected whole blood in K2EDTA tubes following their own protocols. For TCRbeta analysis, collaborators shipped samples in one of three forms: frozen whole blood, isolated PBMCs, or DNA extracted from either of those sample types. The germline V and J ends show losses of 5 bases and 3 bases respectively, and no gene match explains 4 bases of the junction. CDR1 SGHTA and CDR2 FQGNSA are derived from the germline V gene. From cysteine to phenylalanine, the CDR3 is 13 amino acids long. Kept here is only the CDR3 DNA, which spans 39 bases and is read in frame from base 1. Study-level results and caveats: The amount of clinical and demographic metadata varied by source and participant and was provided uncurated.

The chain was built from TRBV7-2 and TRBJ2-7; 7 of the junction bases match TRBD1. The sequence was obtained from a man aged 60 to 69 with COVID-19, enrolled during active disease. Sequencing was carried out using peripheral blood. The DNA sequence is TGTGCCAGCAGCAACCGACAGGGCTACGAGCAGTACTTC. This translates into CASSNRQGYEQYF. When the CDR3 is completed using the reference TRBV7-2 and TRBJ2-7 genes on either side, the full variable domain is GAGVSQSPSNKVTEKGKDVELRCDPISGHTALYWYRQSLGQGLEFLIYFQGNSAPDKSGLPSDRFSAERTGGSVSTLTIQRTQQEDSAVYLCASSNRQGYEQYFGPGTRLTVT.